This T cell receptor beta chain was obtained from a study of T cell changes during pregnancy in multiple sclerosis. Clones were sequenced by immunoSEQ multiplex PCR, and TCRdb holds only the in-frame ones, with some missing. Of about 37,000 clones in the sample, about nine tenths were seen once. CDR1 and CDR2 (germline): SGHTA, FQGTGA. CDR3 length: 17 amino acids. The V gene end was trimmed by 6 bases and the J gene end by 4 bases; junction bases not matched to a gene: 13. V is TRBV7-3 and J is TRBJ2-1, with 9 bases aligning to TRBD1. Sequencing used CD4+ T cells from peripheral blood mononuclear cells, obtained in the third trimester of pregnancy. The TCR sequence derives from a female donor in good health, enrolled as a control in a pregnancy study. For the CDR3, the DNA is TGTGCCAGCAGTCCTACAGGGGGCGCGGGGATTTACAATGAGCAGTTCTTC. It yields the protein CASSPTGGAGIYNEQFF. The full variable domain, in which reference TRBV7-3 and TRBJ2-1 provide the parts outside the CDR3, is GAGVSQTPSNKVTEKGKYVELRCDPISGHTALYWYRQSLGQGPEFLIYFQGTGAADDSGLPNDRFFAVRPEGSVSTLKIQRTERGDSAVYLCASSPTGGAGIYNEQFFGPGTRLTVL.